This T cell receptor (beta chain) derives from a study of cytomegalovirus exposure and HLA in healthy donors. Study results and caveats: TCR beta sequences reportedly predicted most subjects' HLA-A and HLA-B alleles accurately.

A word on this clone: Its antigen is undetermined.

Germline V gene lookup returns CDR1 SGHNT and CDR2 YENEEA. Trimming cost V 4 bases and J 3 bases; bases outside gene matches: 6. There are 15 residues in the CDR3. 13 Jbeta primers and 60 Vbeta primers were used for the PCR. As processed by the authors: In a later analysis, around 10 million of approximately 80 million unique beta chains occurred in at least two donors. The assay was immunoSEQ multiplex PCR, and TCRdb's table has in-frame clones only and misses some. The DNA gave D and trimming, while V, J and clone size come from that table. This sample carries fewer than 250,000 clones, approximately 80% of them seen once, and the ten largest clones take roughly 0.99%.

This sequence joins TRBV11-3 and TRBJ2-3; 8 bases line up with TRBD2. This clonotype was sampled from a middle-aged woman in good health and CMV-seronegative. The sample comprised PBMCs. The CDR3 reads CASSWAGGSTDTQYF. The CDR3 DNA reads as TGTGCCAGCAGCTGGGCGGGAGGATCGACAGATACGCAGTATTTT.